Reported below is one T cell receptor beta chain. No antigen is known for it. This sample is part of a study of cytomegalovirus exposure and HLA in healthy donors. General study results and limits: As was reported, the HLA-A and HLA-B alleles of most subjects were accurately predicted from TCR beta sequences. According to reports, the classifier identified cytomegalovirus status with high specificity and sensitivity. Later analysis identified a missense DCLRE1C variant that was linked to TCR beta V- and J-gene trimming.

V was trimmed by 4 bases and J by 1 base, leaving 16 bases between them. CDR3 length: 17 residues. In germline, CDR1 is MGHRA, CDR2 YSYEKL. In the PCR, 60 Vbeta and 13 Jbeta primers were used. TCRdb's copy holds only in-frame clones and misses some; the assay was immunoSEQ multiplex PCR. This sample has about 190,000 clones; around 87% occur once, and the top ten carry 1% to 1.5%. The TCR originated in a man aged 30 to 45 in good health and CMV-seronegative. The sequenced sample was PBMCs. The chain combines TRBV4-1 with TRBJ2-2; D unclear. The CDR3 sequence is CASSLEVPVLNTGELFF. CDR3 sequence (DNA): TGCGCCAGCAGCCTTGAGGTCCCAGTCCTGAACACCGGGGAGCTGTTTTTT.